This T cell receptor beta chain was sequenced during a study of tumor-infiltrating lymphocytes in localized non-small cell lung cancer. This CDR3 region has 13 residues. Germline lookup yields CDR1 SGDLS and CDR2 YYNGEE. V was pared by 1 base and J by 4 bases, with 8 bases between. The repertoire was sequenced with immunoSEQ multiplex PCR; TCRdb's copy has only in-frame clones and lacks some. The repertoire includes around 17,000 clones, around 85% of them detected once, and 5% to 7% sits in the top ten. The sequence derives from a human donor with non-small cell lung cancer. What was sequenced was lung tumor tissue. The chain links TRBV9 to TRBJ1-1; no definite D call. In DNA form, the CDR3 reads TGTGCCAGCAGCGTAATCCCGGGCACTGAAGCTTTCTTT. It encodes CASSVIPGTEAFF.